This TCR beta chain was captured in a study of blood T cell repertoires in COVID-19. Study-level information: Samples came from the United States, Italy and Spain, spanning acute and convalescent COVID-19. Nucleic acid was either cDNA or gDNA, and it came from T cells, B-cell-depleted T cells, or PBMCs.

Authors' processing steps: Cell counts per sample came from amplifying reference gene primers. The data were produced by immunoSEQ multiplex PCR, yet TCRdb's version contains in-frame clones alone and is incomplete. V and J calls and clone size are those listed in that table; D and trimming were worked out from the DNA. The sample lists tens of thousands of clones, 79% occurring once. The CDR3 has 13 amino acids. CDR1 is SGHTA and CDR2 is FQGTGA in the germline V gene. The V end was cut by 8 bases, the J end by 3 bases, with 13 bases between. This receptor was taken from a woman older than 75 with active or convalescent COVID-19. The sample consisted of peripheral blood. The chain combines TRBV7-3 with TRBJ1-1; D call uncertain. This CDR3 is CASGHSGDTEAFF. The CDR3 region has the DNA TGTGCCAGCGGTCACTCCGGGGACACTGAAGCTTTCTTT.